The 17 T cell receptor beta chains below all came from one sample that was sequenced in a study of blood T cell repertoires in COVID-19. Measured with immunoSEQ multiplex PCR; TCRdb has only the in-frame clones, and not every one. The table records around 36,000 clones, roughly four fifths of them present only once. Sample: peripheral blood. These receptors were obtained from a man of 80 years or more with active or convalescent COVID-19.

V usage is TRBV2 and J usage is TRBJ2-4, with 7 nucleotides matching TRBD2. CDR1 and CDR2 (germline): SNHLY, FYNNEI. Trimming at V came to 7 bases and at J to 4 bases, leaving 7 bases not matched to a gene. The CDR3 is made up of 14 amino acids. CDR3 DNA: TGTGCCAGCAATGTTTGGGGGGGAAAAAACATTCAGTACTTC. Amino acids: CASNVWGGKNIQYF. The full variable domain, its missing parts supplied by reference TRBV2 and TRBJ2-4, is EPEVTQTPSHQVTQMGQEVILRCVPISNHLYFYWYRQILGQKVEFLVSFYNNEISEKSEIFDDQFSVERPDGSNFTLKIRSTKLEDSAMYFCASNVWGGKNIQYFGAGTRLSVL.

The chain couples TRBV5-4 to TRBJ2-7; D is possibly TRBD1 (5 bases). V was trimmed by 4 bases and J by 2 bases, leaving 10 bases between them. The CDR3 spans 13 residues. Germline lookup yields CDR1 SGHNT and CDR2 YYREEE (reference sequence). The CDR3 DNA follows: TGTGCCAGCAGCCTGGAAGGGGCCTACGAGCAGTACTTC. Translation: CASSLEGAYEQYF. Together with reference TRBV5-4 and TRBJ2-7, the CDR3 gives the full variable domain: ETGVTQSPTHLIKTRGQQVTLRCSSQSGHNTVSWYQQALGQGPQFIFQYYREEENGRGNFPPRFSGLQFPNYSSELNVNALELDDSALYLCASSLEGAYEQYFGPGTRLTVT.

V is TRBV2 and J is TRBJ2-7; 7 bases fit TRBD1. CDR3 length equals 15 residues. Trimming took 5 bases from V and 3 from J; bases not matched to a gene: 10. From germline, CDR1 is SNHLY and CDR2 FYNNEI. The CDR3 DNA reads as TGTGCCAGCAGTCCAGACAGGGCCGGACACTACGAGCAGTACTTC. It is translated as CASSPDRAGHYEQYF. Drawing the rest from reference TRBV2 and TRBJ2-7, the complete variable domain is EPEVTQTPSHQVTQMGQEVILRCVPISNHLYFYWYRQILGQKVEFLVSFYNNEISEKSEIFDDQFSVERPDGSNFTLKIRSTKLEDSAMYFCASSPDRAGHYEQYFGPGTRLTVT.

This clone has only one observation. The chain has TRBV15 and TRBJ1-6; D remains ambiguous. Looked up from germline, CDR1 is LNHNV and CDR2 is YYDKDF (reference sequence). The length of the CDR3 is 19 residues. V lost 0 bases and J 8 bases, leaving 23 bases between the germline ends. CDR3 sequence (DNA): TGTGCCACCAGCAGAGATGGTCTAGCAGGACGAGGGATGTATTCACCCCTCCACTTT. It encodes CATSRDGLAGRGMYSPLHF. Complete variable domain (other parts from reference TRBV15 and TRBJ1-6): DAMVIQNPRYQVTQFGKPVTLSCSQTLNHNVMYWYQQKSSQAPKLLFHYYDKDFNNEADTPDNFQSRRPNTSFCFLDIRSPGLGDTAMYLCATSRDGLAGRGMYSPLHFGNGTRLTVT.

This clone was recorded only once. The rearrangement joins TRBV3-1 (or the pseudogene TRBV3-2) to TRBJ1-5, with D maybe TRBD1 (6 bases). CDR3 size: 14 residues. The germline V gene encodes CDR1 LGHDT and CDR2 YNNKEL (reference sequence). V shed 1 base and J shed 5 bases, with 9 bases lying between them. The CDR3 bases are TGTGCCAGCAGCCAAGGGCAGGGGTATCAGCCCCAGCATTTT. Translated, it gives CASSQGQGYQPQHF.

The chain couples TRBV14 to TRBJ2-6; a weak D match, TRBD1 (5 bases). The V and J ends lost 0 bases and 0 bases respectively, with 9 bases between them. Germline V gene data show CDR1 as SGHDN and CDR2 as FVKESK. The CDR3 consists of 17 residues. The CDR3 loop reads CASSQEWTISGANVLTF. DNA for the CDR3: TGTGCCAGCAGCCAAGAATGGACAATCTCTGGGGCCAACGTCCTGACTTTC.

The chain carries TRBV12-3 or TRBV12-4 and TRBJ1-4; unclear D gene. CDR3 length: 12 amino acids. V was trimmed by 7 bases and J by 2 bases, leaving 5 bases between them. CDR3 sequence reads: CASTFTNEKLFF. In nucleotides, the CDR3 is TGTGCCAGCACATTTACTAATGAAAAACTGTTTTTT.

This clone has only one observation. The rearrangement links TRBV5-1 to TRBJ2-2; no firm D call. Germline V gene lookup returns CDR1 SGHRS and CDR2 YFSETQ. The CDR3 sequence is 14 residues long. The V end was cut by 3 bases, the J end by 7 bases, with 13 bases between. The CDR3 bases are TGCGCCAGCAGCTGGGTCCTTGAGGTCGGGGAGCTGTTTTTT. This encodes CASSWVLEVGELFF.

Here the CDR3 DNA reads TGTGCCAGCAGTTTACGGCGGGAGCGGAAAGAGACCCAGTACTTC. As protein: CASSLRRERKETQYF. This chain links TRBV28 with TRBJ2-5; 7 positions agree with TRBD2. The CDR3 consists of 15 residues. Trimming took 2 bases from V and 3 from J; bases not matched to a gene: 6. The germline gives CDR1 MDHEN, CDR2 SYDVKM.

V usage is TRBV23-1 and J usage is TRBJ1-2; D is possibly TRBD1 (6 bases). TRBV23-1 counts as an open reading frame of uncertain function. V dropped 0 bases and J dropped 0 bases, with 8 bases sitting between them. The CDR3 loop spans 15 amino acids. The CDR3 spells CASSQSRGTNYGYTF. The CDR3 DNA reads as TGCGCCAGCAGTCAATCGAGGGGGACTAACTATGGCTACACCTTC.

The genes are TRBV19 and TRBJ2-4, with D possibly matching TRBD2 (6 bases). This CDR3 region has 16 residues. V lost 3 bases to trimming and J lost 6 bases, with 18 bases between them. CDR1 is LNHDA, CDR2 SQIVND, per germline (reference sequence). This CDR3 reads CASSITSYTDINIQYF. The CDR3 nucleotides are TGTGCCAGTAGTATCACTAGCTACACCGACATAAACATTCAGTACTTC.

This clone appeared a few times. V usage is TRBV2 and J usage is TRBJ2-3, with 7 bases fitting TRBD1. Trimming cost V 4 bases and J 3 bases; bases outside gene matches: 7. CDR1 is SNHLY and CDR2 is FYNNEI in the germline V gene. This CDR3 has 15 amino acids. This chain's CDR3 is CASSGTTGRTDTQYF. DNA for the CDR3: TGTGCCAGCAGTGGAACGACAGGGCGTACAGATACGCAGTATTTT.

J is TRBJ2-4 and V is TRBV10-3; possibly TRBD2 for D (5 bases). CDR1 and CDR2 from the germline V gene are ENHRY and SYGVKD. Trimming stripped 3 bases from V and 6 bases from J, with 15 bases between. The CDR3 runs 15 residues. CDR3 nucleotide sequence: TGTGCCATCAGTGACGGGGTGAGGTCTGTAAACATTCAGTACTTC. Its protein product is CAISDGVRSVNIQYF.

The CDR3 reads CASHRQGEVNTEAFF. The DNA of the CDR3 is TGTGCCAGCCATCGACAGGGAGAGGTGAACACTGAAGCTTTCTTT. The chain combines TRBV19 with TRBJ1-1; 7 nucleotides agree with TRBD1. The CDR3 extends over 15 amino acids. J lost 0 bases, V lost 9 bases, and 10 bases had no gene match. In germline, CDR1 is LNHDA, CDR2 SQIVND (reference sequence). Variable domain in full (rest from reference TRBV19 and TRBJ1-1): DGGITQSPKYLFRKEGQNVTLSCEQNLNHDAMYWYRQDPGQGLRLIYYSQIVNDFQKGDIAEGYSVSREKKESFPLTVTSAQKNPTAFYLCASHRQGEVNTEAFFGQGTRLTVV.

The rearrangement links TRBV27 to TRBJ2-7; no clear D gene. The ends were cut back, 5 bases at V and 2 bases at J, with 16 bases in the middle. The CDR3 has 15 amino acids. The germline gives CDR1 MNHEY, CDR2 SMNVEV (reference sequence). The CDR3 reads CASSTRSQKPYEQYF. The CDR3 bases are TGTGCCAGCAGTACCCGATCACAGAAGCCCTACGAGCAGTACTTC.

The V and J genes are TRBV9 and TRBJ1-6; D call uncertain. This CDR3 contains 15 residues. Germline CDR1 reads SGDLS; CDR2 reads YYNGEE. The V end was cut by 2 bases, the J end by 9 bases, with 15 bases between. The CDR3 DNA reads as TGTGCCAGCAGCGTCCGTGGCTCGGAGTCTTCACCCCTCCACTTT. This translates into CASSVRGSESSPLHF.

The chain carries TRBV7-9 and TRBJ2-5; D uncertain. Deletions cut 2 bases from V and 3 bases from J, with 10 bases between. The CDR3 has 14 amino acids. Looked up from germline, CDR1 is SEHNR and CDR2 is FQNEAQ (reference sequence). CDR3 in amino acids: CASSLTQSEETQYF. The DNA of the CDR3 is TGTGCCAGCAGCTTAACACAGTCCGAAGAGACCCAGTACTTC.